This T cell receptor beta chain emerged from a study of blood T cell repertoires in COVID-19. On the study more broadly: From the United States, Italy and Spain came samples of acute and convalescent COVID-19.

The protocol was immunoSEQ multiplex PCR, while the TCRdb copy is restricted to in-frame clones and leaves out a portion. The sample lists 150,000 to 200,000 clones, roughly four fifths occurring once. V lost 3 bases to trimming and J lost 4 bases, with 15 bases between them. This CDR3 is 15 amino acids long. In germline, CDR1 is LNHDA, CDR2 SQIVND (reference sequence). The TCR sequence derives from a woman aged 40 to 49 with acute or convalescent COVID-19. The material sequenced was peripheral blood. The J gene is TRBJ1-2, the V gene TRBV19; unclear D gene. Written as DNA, the CDR3 is TGTGCCAGTAGTATCCGCCAACTACGGGGCTATGGCTACACCTTC. Residues: CASSIRQLRGYGYTF.